Each of the 20 T cell receptor beta chains below was sequenced from the same sample in a study of beta chain features in type 1 diabetes. All of the isolated RNA was reverse transcribed, so expressed TCRB transcripts were sequenced. Clones were sequenced by immunoSEQ multiplex PCR, and TCRdb holds only the in-frame ones, with some missing. Of about 930,000 clones in the sample, roughly a sixth were seen once. Material for sequencing was naive CD4+ T cells from blood. Receptor source: a woman younger than 30 in good health.

The J gene is TRBJ1-5, the V gene TRBV2, with D unresolved. In germline, CDR1 is SNHLY, CDR2 FYNNEI. The CDR3 runs 14 residues. The V and J ends lost 6 bases and 0 bases respectively, with 9 bases between them. The CDR3, as DNA: TGTGCCAGCAGCCCAGGCTATAGCAATCAGCCCCAGCATTTT. The encoded protein is CASSPGYSNQPQHF.

This chain connects TRBV10-3 to TRBJ2-6, with D perhaps matching TRBD2 (5 bases). The CDR3 consists of 17 residues. V was shortened by 4 bases and J by 0 bases, with 13 bases between the two germline ends. Germline V gene lookup returns CDR1 ENHRY and CDR2 SYGVKD. CDR3 sequence reads: CAISAAPAGSGANVLTF. The DNA of the CDR3 is TGTGCCATCAGTGCCGCCCCGGCGGGCTCTGGGGCCAACGTCCTGACTTTC.

This clone was counted only a few times. The J gene is TRBJ2-1, the V gene TRBV5-1, with 12 positions matching TRBD2. J gave up 4 bases and V 2 bases, and 4 bases lay outside the gene matches. CDR3 length equals 16 residues. Germline V gene lookup returns CDR1 SGHRS and CDR2 YFSETQ. DNA for the CDR3: TGCGCCAGCAGCTTACTAGCGGGAGGTGGATACAATGAGCAGTTCTTC. This codes for CASSLLAGGGYNEQFF.

In its sample, this clone was seen a few times. The gene calls are TRBV7-6 and TRBJ2-3; D gene ambiguous. Trimming took 1 base from V and 5 from J, leaving 4 bases between them. CDR3 length: 12 residues. Germline CDR1 is SGHVS and CDR2 is FNYEAQ. The CDR3 DNA follows: TGTGCCAGCAGCTTAGTCGGAGATACGCAGTATTTT. This codes for CASSLVGDTQYF.

The rearrangement joins TRBV28 to TRBJ2-7; D unresolved. Trimming took 3 bases from V and 6 from J, leaving 6 bases between them. CDR1 MDHEN and CDR2 SYDVKM come from the germline V gene. This CDR3 spans 11 amino acids. The CDR3 region is CASSLISEQYF. CDR3 nucleotide sequence: TGTGCCAGCAGTTTGATCTCCGAGCAGTACTTC.

The rearrangement uses TRBV29-1 and TRBJ2-4, with D perhaps assigned TRBD1 or TRBD2 (7 bases each). The V gene's germline CDR1 is SQVTM and CDR2 ANQGSEA. This CDR3 contains 13 residues. V shed 6 bases and J shed 4 bases, with 13 bases lying between them. The CDR3 loop reads CSVGGTDKNIQYF. DNA for the CDR3: TGCAGCGTGGGAGGGACAGATAAAAACATTCAGTACTTC.

This clone was seen a few times. The chain recombines TRBV18 with TRBJ2-3, with D unclear. In germline, CDR1 is KGHSH, CDR2 LQKENI. The CDR3 has 13 amino acids. Deletions cut 0 bases from V and 3 bases from J, with 4 bases between. CDR3 protein: CASSPPATDTQYF. The DNA for the CDR3 is TGTGCCAGCTCACCACCGGCTACAGATACGCAGTATTTT.

This clone has just a few counts. The V and J genes are TRBV5-1 and TRBJ2-6, with 8 bases lining up with TRBD1. The CDR3 is 16 residues long. J was trimmed by 3 bases and V by 0 bases; bases with no gene match: 2. The germline V gene encodes CDR1 SGHRS and CDR2 YFSETQ. The CDR3 DNA is TGCGCCAGCAGCTTGGGACAGGGGCATGGGGCCAACGTCCTGACTTTC. Its protein is CASSLGQGHGANVLTF.

In this sample, this clone turned up a few times. Here the CDR3 reads CASSLTIGNEQFF. The DNA for the CDR3 is TGCGCCAGCAGCCTAACAATTGGGAATGAGCAGTTCTTC. The V gene is TRBV4-3, the J gene TRBJ2-1; D is uncertain. The V gene lost 4 bases and the J gene lost 7 bases, with 11 bases spanning the gap. The CDR3 is 13 residues long. Germline V gene sequence: CDR1 LGHNA, CDR2 YSLEER.

The chain couples TRBV7-2 to TRBJ2-7; D gene ambiguous. Germline CDR1 and CDR2: SGHTA and FQGNSA. Trimming removed 1 base from V and 1 base from J, with 11 bases in between. The CDR3 covers 15 residues. The CDR3: CASSLVPEKSYEQYF. DNA of the CDR3: TGTGCCAGCAGCTTAGTCCCAGAAAAGTCCTACGAGCAGTACTTC.

This clone was seen only a few times. CDR3 residues: CASRSSGYNEQFF. CDR3 coding DNA: TGTGCCAGCCGCTCTAGCGGCTACAATGAGCAGTTCTTC. The chain employs TRBV6-6 and TRBJ2-1, with TRBD2 identical over 7 bases. In germline, CDR1 is MNHNY, CDR2 SVGAGI (reference sequence). There are 13 residues in the CDR3. J was trimmed by 3 bases and V by 8 bases; bases with no gene match: 4.

V gene TRBV27 combines with J gene TRBJ2-2; no reliable D call. Germline lookup yields CDR1 MNHEY and CDR2 SMNVEV (reference sequence). Trimming shortened V by 7 bases and J by 3 bases, and 9 bases separated the two germline ends. CDR3 size: 13 residues. CDR3 in amino acids: CASIRSDTGELFF. In DNA form, the CDR3 reads TGTGCCAGCATCCGGTCGGACACCGGGGAGCTGTTTTTT.

This clone was observed a few times. The rearrangement uses TRBV10-3 and TRBJ2-5; 7 nucleotides align to TRBD2. Trimming removed 10 bases from V and 5 bases from J; junction bases left unmatched: 7. Germline assignment: CDR1 ENHRY and CDR2 SYGVKD. This CDR3 has 12 residues. The CDR3: CATSREGETQYF. As DNA, the CDR3 is TGTGCCACTTCAAGGGAGGGGGAGACCCAGTACTTC.

The chain uses TRBV18 and TRBJ2-5; D remains unclear. Looked up from germline, CDR1 is KGHSH and CDR2 is LQKENI. With 0 bases removed from V and 6 bases from J, the gap between germline ends came to 11 bases. This CDR3 spans 14 amino acids. The CDR3 DNA follows: TGTGCCAGCTCACCACCGTCGGCGTTGAAGACCCAGTACTTC. Translation: CASSPPSALKTQYF.

This chain links TRBV7-9 with TRBJ2-3; TRBD2 aligns across 8 bases. V gave up 4 bases and J gave up 5 bases; unmatched junction bases: 8. The CDR3 has 15 amino acids. Per germline, CDR1 SEHNR and CDR2 FQNEAQ (reference sequence). CDR3: CASSSGTSLLDTQYF. The CDR3 DNA reads TGTGCCAGCAGCTCCGGGACTAGTCTACTAGATACGCAGTATTTT.

This clone has just a few counts. This rearrangement joins TRBV19 to TRBJ1-2; 7 bases line up with TRBD1. After removal of 4 bases from V and 6 bases from J, the junction contained 5 bases not matched to a gene. Germline V gene lookup returns CDR1 LNHDA and CDR2 SQIVND (reference sequence). The CDR3 runs 13 residues. The CDR3 protein is CASSKTGYHGYTF. The CDR3 nucleotides read TGTGCCAGTAGTAAGACAGGGTATCATGGCTACACCTTC.

This clone was seen a handful of times. In DNA form, the CDR3 reads TGTGCCAGCAGTACCGACAGGGGGCGCGGGCCCCAGCATTTT. This translates into CASSTDRGRGPQHF. The chain employs TRBV6-6 and TRBJ1-5; TRBD1 aligns across 10 bases. Germline V lookup: CDR1 MNHNY, CDR2 SVGAGI (reference sequence). CDR3 length equals 14 residues. With V trimmed by 5 bases and J by 9 bases, 7 bases remained unmatched.

This clone turned up a few times. The identical CDR3 is also encoded by other nucleotide sequences in the sample. The rearrangement links TRBV29-1 to TRBJ2-3; D is unresolved. V lost 7 bases, J lost 3 bases, and 5 bases lay in between. This CDR3 contains 10 residues. Germline V gene lookup returns CDR1 SQVTM and CDR2 ANQGSEA. The CDR3 loop is CSARTDTQYF. The CDR3 coding sequence is TGCAGCGCCCGAACAGATACGCAGTATTTT.

The chain uses TRBV10-1 and TRBJ2-2, with D possibly TRBD2 on 5 matching bases. This CDR3 is built from 15 residues. Deletions cut 3 bases from V and 1 base from J, with 9 bases between. Germline CDR1 reads WNHNN; CDR2 reads SYGVQD (reference sequence). The CDR3 protein is CASSDRSENTGELFF. CDR3 nucleotide sequence: TGCGCCAGCAGTGACCGTAGCGAGAACACCGGGGAGCTGTTTTTT.

A few counts support this clone. This chain links TRBV4-3 with TRBJ1-1; TRBD1 aligns across 8 bases. This CDR3 has 15 amino acids. In germline, CDR1 is LGHNA, CDR2 YSLEER. J lost 11 bases, V lost 1 base, and 12 bases had no gene match. This CDR3 reads CASSQVGDRSIGAFF. The CDR3 nucleotides read TGCGCCAGCAGCCAAGTGGGGGACAGGTCGATAGGGGCTTTCTTT.